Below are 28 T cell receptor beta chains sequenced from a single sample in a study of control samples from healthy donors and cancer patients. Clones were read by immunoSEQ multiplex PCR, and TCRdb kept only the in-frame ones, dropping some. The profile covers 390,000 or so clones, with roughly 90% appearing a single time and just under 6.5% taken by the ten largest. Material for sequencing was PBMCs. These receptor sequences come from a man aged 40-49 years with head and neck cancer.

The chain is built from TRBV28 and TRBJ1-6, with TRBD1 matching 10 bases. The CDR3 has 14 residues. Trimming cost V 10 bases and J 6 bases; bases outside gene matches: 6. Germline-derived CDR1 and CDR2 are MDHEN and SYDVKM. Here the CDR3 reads CATPGQGPNSPLHF. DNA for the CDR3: TGTGCCACCCCGGGACAGGGGCCTAATTCACCCCTCCACTTT.

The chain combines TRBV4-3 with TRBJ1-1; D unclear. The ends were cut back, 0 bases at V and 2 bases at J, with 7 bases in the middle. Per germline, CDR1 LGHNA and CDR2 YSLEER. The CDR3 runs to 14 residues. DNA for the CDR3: TGCGCCAGCAGCCAAGAGATGGGTAACACTGAAGCTTTCTTT. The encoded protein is CASSQEMGNTEAFF.

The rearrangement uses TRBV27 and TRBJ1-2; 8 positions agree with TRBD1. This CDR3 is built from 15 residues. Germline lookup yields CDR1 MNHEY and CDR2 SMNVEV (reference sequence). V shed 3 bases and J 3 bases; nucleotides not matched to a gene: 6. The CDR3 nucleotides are TGTGCCAGCAGTTTTATTTCGGACAGGGACTATGGCTACACCTTC. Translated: CASSFISDRDYGYTF.

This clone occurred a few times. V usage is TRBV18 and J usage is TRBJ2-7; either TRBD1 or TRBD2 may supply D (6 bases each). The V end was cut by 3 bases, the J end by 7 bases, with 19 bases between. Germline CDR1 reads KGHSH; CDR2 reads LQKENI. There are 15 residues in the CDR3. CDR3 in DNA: TGTGCCAGCTCACCCGCGGGGTTGCAGGGGAGGGAGCAGTACTTC. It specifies CASSPAGLQGREQYF.

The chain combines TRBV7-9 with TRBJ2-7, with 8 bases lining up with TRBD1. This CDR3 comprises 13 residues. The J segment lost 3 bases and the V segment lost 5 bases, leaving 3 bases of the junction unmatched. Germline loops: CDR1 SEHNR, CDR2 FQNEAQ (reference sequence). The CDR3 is CASSLDRGYEQYF. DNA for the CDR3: TGTGCCAGCAGCCTCGACAGGGGCTACGAGCAGTACTTC.

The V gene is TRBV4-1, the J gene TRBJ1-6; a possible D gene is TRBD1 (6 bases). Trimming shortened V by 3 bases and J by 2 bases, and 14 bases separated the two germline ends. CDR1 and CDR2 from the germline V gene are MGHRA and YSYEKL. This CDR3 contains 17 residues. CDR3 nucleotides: TGCGCCAGCAGCCATGATCCCGCAGGGGCCTATAATTCACCCCTCCACTTT. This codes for CASSHDPAGAYNSPLHF.

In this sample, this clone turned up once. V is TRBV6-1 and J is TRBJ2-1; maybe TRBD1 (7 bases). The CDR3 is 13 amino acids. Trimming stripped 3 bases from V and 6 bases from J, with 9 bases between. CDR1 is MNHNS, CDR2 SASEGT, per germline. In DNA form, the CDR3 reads TGTGCCAGCAGTGACCAGGGGGGCAATGAGCAGTTCTTC. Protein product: CASSDQGGNEQFF.

Here the CDR3 reads CASSLSQGNYEKLFF. The CDR3 region has the DNA TGTGCCAGCAGTTTATCACAGGGAAATTATGAAAAACTGTTTTTT. This chain uses TRBV27 with TRBJ1-4, with D possibly being TRBD1 (6 bases). The CDR3 consists of 15 residues. CDR1 is MNHEY and CDR2 is SMNVEV in the germline V gene (reference sequence). V was pared by 0 bases and J by 6 bases, with 11 bases between.

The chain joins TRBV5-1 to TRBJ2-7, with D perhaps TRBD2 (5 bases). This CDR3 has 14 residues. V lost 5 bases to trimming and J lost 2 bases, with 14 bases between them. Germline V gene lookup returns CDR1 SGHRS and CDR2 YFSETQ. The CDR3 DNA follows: TGCGCCAGCAGTACGGGGAGCGGCACCTACGAGCAGTACTTC. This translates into CASSTGSGTYEQYF.

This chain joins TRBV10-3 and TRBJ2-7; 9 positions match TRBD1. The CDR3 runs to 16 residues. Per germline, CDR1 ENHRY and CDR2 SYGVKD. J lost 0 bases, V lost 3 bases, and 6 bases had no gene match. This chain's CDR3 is CAISDPGTGFSYEQYF. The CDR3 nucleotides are TGTGCCATCAGTGACCCCGGGACAGGGTTCTCCTACGAGCAGTACTTC.

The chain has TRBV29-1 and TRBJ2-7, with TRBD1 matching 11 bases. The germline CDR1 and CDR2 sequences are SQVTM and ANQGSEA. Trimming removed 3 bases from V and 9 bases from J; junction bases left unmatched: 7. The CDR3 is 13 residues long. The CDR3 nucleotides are TGCAGCGTTGAGCGGACAGGGGGCGCGGGGCAGTACTTC. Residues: CSVERTGGAGQYF.

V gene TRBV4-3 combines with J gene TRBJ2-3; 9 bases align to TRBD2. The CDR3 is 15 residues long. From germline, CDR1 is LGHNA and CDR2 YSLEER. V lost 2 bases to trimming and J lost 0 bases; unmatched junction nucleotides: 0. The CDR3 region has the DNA TGCGCCAGCAGCCAAACTAGCGGGAGCACAGATACGCAGTATTTT. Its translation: CASSQTSGSTDTQYF.

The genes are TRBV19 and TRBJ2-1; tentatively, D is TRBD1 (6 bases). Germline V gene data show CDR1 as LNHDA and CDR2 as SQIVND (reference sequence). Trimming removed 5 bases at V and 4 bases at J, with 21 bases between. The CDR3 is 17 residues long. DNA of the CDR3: TGTGCCAGTAGTCCCCCAGGGGCGGAGAACCGATACAATGAGCAGTTCTTC. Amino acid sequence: CASSPPGAENRYNEQFF.

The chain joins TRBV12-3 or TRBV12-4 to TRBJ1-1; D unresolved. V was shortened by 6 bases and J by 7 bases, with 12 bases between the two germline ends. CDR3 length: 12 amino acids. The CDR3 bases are TGTGCCAGCAGGCCGGGAGCTTATGAAGCTTTCTTT. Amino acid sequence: CASRPGAYEAFF.

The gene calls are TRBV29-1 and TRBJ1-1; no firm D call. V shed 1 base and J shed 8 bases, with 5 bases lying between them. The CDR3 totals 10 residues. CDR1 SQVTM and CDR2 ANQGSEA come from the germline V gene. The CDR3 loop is CSVEGPEAFF. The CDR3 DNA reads TGCAGCGTTGAAGGGCCCGAAGCTTTCTTT.

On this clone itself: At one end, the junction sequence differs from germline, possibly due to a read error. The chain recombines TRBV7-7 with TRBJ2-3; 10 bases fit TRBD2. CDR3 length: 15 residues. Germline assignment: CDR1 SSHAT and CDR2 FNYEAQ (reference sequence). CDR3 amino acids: CASSLGTSEADTQYF. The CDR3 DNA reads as TGTGCTAGCAGCTTAGGGACTAGCGAGGCAGATACGCAGTATTTT. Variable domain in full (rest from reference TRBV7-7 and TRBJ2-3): GAGVSQSPRYKVTKRGQDVTLRCDPISSHATLYWYQQALGQGPEFLTYFNYEAQPDKSGLPSDRFSAERPEGSISTLTIQRTEQRDSAMYRCASSLGTSEADTQYFGPGTRLTVL.

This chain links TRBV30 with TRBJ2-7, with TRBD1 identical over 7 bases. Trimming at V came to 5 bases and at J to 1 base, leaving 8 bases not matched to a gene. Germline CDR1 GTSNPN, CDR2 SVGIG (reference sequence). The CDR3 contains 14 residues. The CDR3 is CAWDRDKRSYEQYF. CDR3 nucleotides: TGTGCCTGGGACAGGGATAAGAGATCCTACGAGCAGTACTTC.

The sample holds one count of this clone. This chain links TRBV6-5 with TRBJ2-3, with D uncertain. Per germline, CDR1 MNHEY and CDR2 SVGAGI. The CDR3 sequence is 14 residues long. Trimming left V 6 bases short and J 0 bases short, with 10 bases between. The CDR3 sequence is CASRMVTSTDTQYF. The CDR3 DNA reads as TGTGCCAGCAGGATGGTGACTAGCACAGATACGCAGTATTTT.

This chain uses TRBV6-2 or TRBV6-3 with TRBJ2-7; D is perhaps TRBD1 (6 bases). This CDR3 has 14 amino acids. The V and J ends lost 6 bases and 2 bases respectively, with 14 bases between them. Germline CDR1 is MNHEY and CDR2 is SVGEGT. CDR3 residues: CASSQIQGTYEQYF. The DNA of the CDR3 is TGTGCCAGCAGCCAAATACAGGGAACCTACGAGCAGTACTTC.

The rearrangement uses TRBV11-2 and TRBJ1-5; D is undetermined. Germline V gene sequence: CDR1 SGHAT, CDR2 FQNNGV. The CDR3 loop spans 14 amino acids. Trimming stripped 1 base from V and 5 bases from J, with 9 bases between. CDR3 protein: CASSLVSEDQPQHF. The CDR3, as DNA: TGTGCCAGCAGCTTAGTGTCAGAAGATCAGCCCCAGCATTTT.

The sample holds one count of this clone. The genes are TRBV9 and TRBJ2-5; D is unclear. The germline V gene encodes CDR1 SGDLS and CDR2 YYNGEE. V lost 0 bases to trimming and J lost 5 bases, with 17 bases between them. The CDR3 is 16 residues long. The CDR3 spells CASSVAKGPSRETQYF. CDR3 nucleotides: TGTGCCAGCAGCGTAGCTAAAGGCCCCAGTAGGGAGACCCAGTACTTC.

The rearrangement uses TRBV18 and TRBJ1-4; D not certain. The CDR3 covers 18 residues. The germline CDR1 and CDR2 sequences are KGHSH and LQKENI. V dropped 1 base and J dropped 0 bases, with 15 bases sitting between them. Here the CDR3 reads CASSPQSATFATNEKLFF. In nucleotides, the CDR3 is TGTGCCAGCTCACCACAATCAGCGACCTTCGCAACTAATGAAAAACTGTTTTTT.

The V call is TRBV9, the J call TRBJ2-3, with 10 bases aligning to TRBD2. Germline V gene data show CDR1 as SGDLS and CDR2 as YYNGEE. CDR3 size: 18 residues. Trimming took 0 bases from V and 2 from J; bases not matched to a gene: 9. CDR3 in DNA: TGTGCCAGCAGCGTAGGTGCAAGCGGGAGGGCCACCACAGATACGCAGTATTTT. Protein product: CASSVGASGRATTDTQYF.

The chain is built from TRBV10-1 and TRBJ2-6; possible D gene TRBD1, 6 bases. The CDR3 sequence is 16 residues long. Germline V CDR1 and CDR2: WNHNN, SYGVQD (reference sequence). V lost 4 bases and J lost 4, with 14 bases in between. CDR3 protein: CASSADTGFGANVLTF. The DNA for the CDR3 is TGCGCCAGCAGTGCCGACACAGGGTTCGGGGCCAACGTCCTGACTTTC.

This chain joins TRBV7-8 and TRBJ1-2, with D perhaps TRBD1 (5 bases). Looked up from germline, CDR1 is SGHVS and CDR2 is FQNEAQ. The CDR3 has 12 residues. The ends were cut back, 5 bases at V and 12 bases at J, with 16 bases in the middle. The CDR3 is CASSLDRGSHTF. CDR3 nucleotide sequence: TGTGCCAGCAGCCTAGACCGGGGCTCCCACACCTTC.

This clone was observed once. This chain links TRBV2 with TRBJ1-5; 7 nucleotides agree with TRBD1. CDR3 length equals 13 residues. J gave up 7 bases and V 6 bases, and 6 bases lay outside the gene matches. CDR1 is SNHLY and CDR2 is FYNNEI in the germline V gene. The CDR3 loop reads CASSRDSRQPQHF. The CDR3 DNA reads TGTGCCAGCAGCAGGGACAGTCGGCAGCCCCAGCATTTT. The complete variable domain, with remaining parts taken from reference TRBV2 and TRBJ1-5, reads EPEVTQTPSHQVTQMGQEVILRCVPISNHLYFYWYRQILGQKVEFLVSFYNNEISEKSEIFDDQFSVERPDGSNFTLKIRSTKLEDSAMYFCASSRDSRQPQHFGDGTRLSIL.

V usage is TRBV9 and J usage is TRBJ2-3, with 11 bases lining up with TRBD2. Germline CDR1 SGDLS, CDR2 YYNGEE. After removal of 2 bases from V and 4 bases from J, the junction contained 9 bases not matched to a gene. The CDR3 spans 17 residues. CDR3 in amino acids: CASSVRSSGRPPDTQYF. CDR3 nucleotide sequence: TGTGCCAGCAGCGTTCGGTCTAGCGGGAGGCCCCCAGATACGCAGTATTTT.

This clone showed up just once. CDR3 coding DNA: TGTGCCAGCAGCTTGGCTGCGCAGCTCCGCGTCTATGGCTACACCTTC. Translated: CASSLAAQLRVYGYTF. This chain connects TRBV5-8 to TRBJ1-2; D unresolved. The CDR3 sequence is 16 residues long. V was cut by 0 bases and J by 4 bases, with 16 bases left in between. Germline loops: CDR1 SGHTS, CDR2 YDEGEE. The full variable domain, its missing parts supplied by reference TRBV5-8 and TRBJ1-2, is EAGVTQSPTHLIKTRGQQATLRCSPISGHTSVYWYQQALGLGLQFLLWYDEGEERNRGNFPPRFSGRQFPNYSSELNVNALELEDSALYLCASSLAAQLRVYGYTFGSGTRLTVV.